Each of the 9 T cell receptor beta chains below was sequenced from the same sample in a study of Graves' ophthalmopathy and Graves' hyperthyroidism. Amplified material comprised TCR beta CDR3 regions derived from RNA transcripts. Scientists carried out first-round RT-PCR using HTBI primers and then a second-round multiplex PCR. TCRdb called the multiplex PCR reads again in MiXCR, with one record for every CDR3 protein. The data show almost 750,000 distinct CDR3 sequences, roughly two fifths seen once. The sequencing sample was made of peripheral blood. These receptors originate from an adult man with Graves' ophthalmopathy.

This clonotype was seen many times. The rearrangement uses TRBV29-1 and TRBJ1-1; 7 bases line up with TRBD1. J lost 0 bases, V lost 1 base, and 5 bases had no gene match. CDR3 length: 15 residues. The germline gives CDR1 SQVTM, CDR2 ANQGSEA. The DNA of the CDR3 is TGCAGCGTTGAAGCCTCGGGACAGATGAACACTGAAGCTTTCTTT. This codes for CSVEASGQMNTEAFF.

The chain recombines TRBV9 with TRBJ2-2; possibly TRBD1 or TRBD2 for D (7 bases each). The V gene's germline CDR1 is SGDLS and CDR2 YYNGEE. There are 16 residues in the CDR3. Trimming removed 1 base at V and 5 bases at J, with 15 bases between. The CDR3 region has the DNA TGTGCCAGCAGCGTATGGTCCCAGGGGGGGACCGGGGAGCTGTTTTTT. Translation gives CASSVWSQGGTGELFF. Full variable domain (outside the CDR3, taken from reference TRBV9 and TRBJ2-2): DSGVTQTPKHLITATGQRVTLRCSPRSGDLSVYWYQQSLDQGLQFLIQYYNGEERAKGNILERFSAQQFPDLHSELNLSSLELGDSALYFCASSVWSQGGTGELFFGEGSRLTVL.

The CDR3 sequence: CASALTETYEQYF. As DNA, the CDR3 is TGTGCCAGCGCTCTGACAGAGACCTACGAGCAGTACTTC. This rearrangement joins TRBV6-5 to TRBJ2-7, with D possibly being TRBD1 (5 bases). The CDR3 totals 13 residues. The germline CDR1 and CDR2 sequences are MNHEY and SVGAGI. V dropped 8 bases and J dropped 2 bases, with 13 bases sitting between them.

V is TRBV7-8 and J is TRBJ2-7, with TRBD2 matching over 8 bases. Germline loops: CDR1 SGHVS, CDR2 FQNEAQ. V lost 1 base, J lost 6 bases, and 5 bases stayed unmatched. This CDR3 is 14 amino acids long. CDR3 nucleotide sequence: TGTGCCAGCAGCTTAGTAGGGACTAGGGGCGAGCAGTACTTC. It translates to CASSLVGTRGEQYF.

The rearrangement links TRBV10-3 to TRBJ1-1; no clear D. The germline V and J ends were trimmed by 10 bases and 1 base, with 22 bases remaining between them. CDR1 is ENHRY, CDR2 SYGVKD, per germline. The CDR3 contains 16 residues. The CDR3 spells CATADATGTGNTEAFF. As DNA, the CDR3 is TGTGCCACCGCGGACGCGACGGGTACTGGGAACACTGAAGCTTTCTTT.

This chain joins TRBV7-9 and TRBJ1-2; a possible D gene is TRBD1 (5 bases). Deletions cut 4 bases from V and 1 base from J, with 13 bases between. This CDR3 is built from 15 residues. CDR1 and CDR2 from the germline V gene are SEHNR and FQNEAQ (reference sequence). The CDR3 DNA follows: TGTGCCAGCAGCTCATCCGGGGCGAGTAACTATGGCTACACCTTC. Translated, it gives CASSSSGASNYGYTF.

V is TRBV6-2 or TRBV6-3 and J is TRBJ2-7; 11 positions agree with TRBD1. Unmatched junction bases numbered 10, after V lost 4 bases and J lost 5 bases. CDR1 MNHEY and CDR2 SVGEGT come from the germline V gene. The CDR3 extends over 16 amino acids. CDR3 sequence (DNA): TGTGCCAGCAGTTTCTCACCCGGGACAGGGGGACACGAGCAGTACTTC. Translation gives CASSFSPGTGGHEQYF.

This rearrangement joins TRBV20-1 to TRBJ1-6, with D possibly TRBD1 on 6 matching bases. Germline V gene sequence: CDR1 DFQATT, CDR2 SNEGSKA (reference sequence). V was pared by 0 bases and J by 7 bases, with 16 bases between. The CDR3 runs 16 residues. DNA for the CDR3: TGCAGTGCTAGAGATACCTCTCCAGGGGCGAATTCACCCCTCCACTTT. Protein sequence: CSARDTSPGANSPLHF.

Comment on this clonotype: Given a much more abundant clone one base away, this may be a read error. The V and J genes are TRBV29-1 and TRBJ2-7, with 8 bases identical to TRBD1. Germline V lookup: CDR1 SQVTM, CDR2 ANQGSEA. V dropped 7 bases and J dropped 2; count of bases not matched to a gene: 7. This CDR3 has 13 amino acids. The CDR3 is CSAGQGAPYEQYF. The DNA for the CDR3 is TGCAGCGCGGGCCAGGGGGCGCCCTACGAGCAGTACTTC.